The rows below give T cell receptor beta chains drawn from one sample of a study of blood T cells in healthy people across ages. TCRdb passed the 5' RACE reads through MiXCR, listing each CDR3 protein once. The data show roughly 500,000 distinct CDR3 sequences, roughly a quarter seen once. Sample: blood. These receptors originate from a woman aged 70-85 years in good health. Both conserved end residues are trimmed from each CDR3. The order of the fields is V gene, CDR3 protein.

v_call: TRBV5-1
cdr3_aa: ASSYLGPEADTQY

v_call: TRBV7-7
cdr3_aa: ASSFNPGTGELF

v_call: TRBV10-3
cdr3_aa: AIRVAGGRNEQY

v_call: TRBV5-5
cdr3_aa: ASSFRTGGSYNEQF

v_call: TRBV7-7
cdr3_aa: ASSSGVPKDTQY

v_call: TRBV4-1
cdr3_aa: ASSQGGGVSPTEAF

v_call: TRBV28
cdr3_aa: ASVGLAETYEQY

v_call: TRBV6-6
cdr3_aa: ASAFGGTQY

v_call: TRBV3-1
cdr3_aa: ASSQGGLPPLH

v_call: TRBV7-2
cdr3_aa: ASSQGGSEEQY

v_call: TRBV30
cdr3_aa: ATPGGRYGYT

v_call: TRBV7-2
cdr3_aa: ASSWERYGYT

v_call: TRBV15
cdr3_aa: ATSRDNQPAGGPRETQY

v_call: TRBV5-1
cdr3_aa: ASPRVQPHNEQF

v_call: TRBV7-8
cdr3_aa: ASSPPSRAGENIQY

v_call: TRBV6-6
cdr3_aa: ASSYLGTVSPYEQY

v_call: TRBV4-1
cdr3_aa: ASSHNRERPQH

v_call: TRBV2
cdr3_aa: ASTNWRERDQY

v_call: TRBV29-1
cdr3_aa: SVEGMAEPYEQY

v_call: TRBV25-1
cdr3_aa: ASSGLDSPSFWGYT

v_call: TRBV6-5
cdr3_aa: ASSYGILDYEQY

v_call: TRBV29-1
cdr3_aa: SVEDHRTSGINEQF

v_call: TRBV20-1
cdr3_aa: SARGNHIQETQY

v_call: TRBV4-3
cdr3_aa: ASSDRPGHRITTNEKLF

v_call: TRBV20-1
cdr3_aa: SASSGSLNTEAF

v_call: TRBV29-1
cdr3_aa: SVGIATSTDTQY

v_call: TRBV6-5
cdr3_aa: ASSYRGPGGNTIY

v_call: TRBV11-3
cdr3_aa: ASSSPGLGEKLF

v_call: TRBV12-3/TRBV12-4
cdr3_aa: ASSRGGRLQETQY

v_call: TRBV3-1
cdr3_aa: ASSQVPDRTTEAF

v_call: TRBV7-9
cdr3_aa: ASSLLGGGYT

v_call: TRBV5-1
cdr3_aa: ASSAETGKTYEQY